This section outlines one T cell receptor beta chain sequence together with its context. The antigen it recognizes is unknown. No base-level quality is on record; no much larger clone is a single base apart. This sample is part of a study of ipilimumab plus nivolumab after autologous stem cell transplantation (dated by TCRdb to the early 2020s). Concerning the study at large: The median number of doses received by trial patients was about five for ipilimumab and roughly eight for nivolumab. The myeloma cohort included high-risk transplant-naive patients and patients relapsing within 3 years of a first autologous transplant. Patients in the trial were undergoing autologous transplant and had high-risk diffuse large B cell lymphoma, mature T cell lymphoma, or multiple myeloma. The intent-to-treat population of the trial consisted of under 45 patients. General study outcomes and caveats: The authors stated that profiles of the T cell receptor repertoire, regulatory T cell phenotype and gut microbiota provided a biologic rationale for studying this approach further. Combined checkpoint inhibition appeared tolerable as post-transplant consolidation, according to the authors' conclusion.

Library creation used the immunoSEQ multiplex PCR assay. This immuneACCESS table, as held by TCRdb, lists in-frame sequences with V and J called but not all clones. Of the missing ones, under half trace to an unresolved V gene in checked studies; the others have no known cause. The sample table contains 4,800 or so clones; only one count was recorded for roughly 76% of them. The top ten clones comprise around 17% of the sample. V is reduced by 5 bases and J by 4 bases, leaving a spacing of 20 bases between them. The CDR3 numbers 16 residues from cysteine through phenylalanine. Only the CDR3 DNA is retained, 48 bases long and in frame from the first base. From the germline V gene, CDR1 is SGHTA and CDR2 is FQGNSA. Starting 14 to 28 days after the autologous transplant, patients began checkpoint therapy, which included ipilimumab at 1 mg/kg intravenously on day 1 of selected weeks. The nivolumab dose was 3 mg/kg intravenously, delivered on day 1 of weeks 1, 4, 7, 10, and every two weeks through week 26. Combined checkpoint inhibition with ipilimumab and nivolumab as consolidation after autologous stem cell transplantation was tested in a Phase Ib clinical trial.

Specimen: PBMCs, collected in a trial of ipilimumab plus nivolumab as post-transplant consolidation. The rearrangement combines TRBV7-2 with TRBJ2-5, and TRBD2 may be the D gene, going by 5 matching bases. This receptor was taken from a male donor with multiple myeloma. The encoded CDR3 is CASSLKFGGPGETQYF. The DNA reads TGTGCCAGCAGCCTTAAGTTCGGCGGGCCGGGAGAGACCCAGTACTTC.